These 6 T cell receptor beta chains originate from one sample sequenced in a study of PD-L1 blockade in urothelial cancer. The time point is: pretreatment peripheral blood. The method was immunoSEQ multiplex PCR; TCRdb's version includes in-frame clones alone and lacks a portion of them. This table holds tens of thousands of clones, about nine tenths found once. The sample in question was PBMCs, obtained around atezolizumab (anti-PD-L1) treatment. Every receptor here comes from a man in his sixties or seventies with urothelial cancer.

The J gene is TRBJ2-7, the V gene TRBV28; D uncertain. This CDR3 comprises 14 residues. Trimming removed 6 bases from V and 3 bases from J, with 15 bases in between. The V gene's germline CDR1 is MDHEN and CDR2 SYDVKM. The CDR3 region is CASSRSLRGYEQYF. Written as DNA, the CDR3 is TGTGCCAGCAGCCGCTCATTGAGAGGCTACGAGCAGTACTTC.

The chain joins TRBV30 to TRBJ2-2; TRBD1 matches 9 bases. CDR3 length equals 14 residues. In germline, CDR1 is GTSNPN, CDR2 SVGIG (reference sequence). The CDR3: CARTGQGLTGELFF. CDR3 nucleotide sequence: TGTGCTAGGACGGGACAGGGATTGACCGGGGAGCTGTTTTTT.

V and J are TRBV15 and TRBJ2-7, with 7 bases aligning to TRBD1. After removal of 5 bases from V and 7 bases from J, the junction contained 8 bases not matched to a gene. The CDR3 totals 13 residues. From germline, CDR1 is LNHNV and CDR2 YYDKDF (reference sequence). The CDR3 DNA is TGTGCCACCAGCCCTCGGTCAGGGGGTGAGCAGTACTTC. Residues: CATSPRSGGEQYF.

The chain recombines TRBV19 with TRBJ2-7, with 9 bases identical to TRBD1. V was pared by 8 bases and J by 2 bases, with 10 bases of the junction left unmatched. Per germline, CDR1 LNHDA and CDR2 SQIVND (reference sequence). The CDR3 is 15 residues long. The CDR3 protein is CASSPSGTGTYEQYF. The CDR3 DNA follows: TGTGCCAGTTCCCCCTCCGGGACAGGGACCTACGAGCAGTACTTC.

This chain uses TRBV6-5 with TRBJ2-1, with 7 bases identical to TRBD2. Trimming at V came to 7 bases and at J to 0 bases, leaving 6 bases not matched to a gene. Germline V gene data show CDR1 as MNHEY and CDR2 as SVGAGI. The CDR3 is 15 amino acids. The CDR3: CASTKSGTSYNEQFF. CDR3 in DNA: TGTGCCAGCACCAAAAGCGGGACCTCCTACAATGAGCAGTTCTTC.

The chain carries TRBV7-9 and TRBJ1-2; 11 bases line up with TRBD1. The V segment lost 1 base and the J segment 8 bases; nucleotides outside the gene matches: 3. The CDR3 spans 14 residues. Per the germline V gene, CDR1 is SEHNR and CDR2 is FQNEAQ (reference sequence). As DNA, the CDR3 is TGTGCCAGCAGCTTAGGGACAGGGGGCGGCGGCTACACCTTC. This codes for CASSLGTGGGGYTF.